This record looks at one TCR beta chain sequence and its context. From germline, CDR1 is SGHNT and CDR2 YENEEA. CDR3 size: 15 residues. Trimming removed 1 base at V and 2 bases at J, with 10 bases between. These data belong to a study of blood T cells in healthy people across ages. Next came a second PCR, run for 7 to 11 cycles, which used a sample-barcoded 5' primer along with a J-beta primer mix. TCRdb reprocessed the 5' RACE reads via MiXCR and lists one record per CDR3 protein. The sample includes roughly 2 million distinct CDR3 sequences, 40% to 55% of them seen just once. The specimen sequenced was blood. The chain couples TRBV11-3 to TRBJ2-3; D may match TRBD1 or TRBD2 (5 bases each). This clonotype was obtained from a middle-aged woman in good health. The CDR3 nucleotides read TGTGCCAGCAGCTTAGGGGACCAGTACACAGATACGCAGTATTTT. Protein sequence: CASSLGDQYTDTQYF.